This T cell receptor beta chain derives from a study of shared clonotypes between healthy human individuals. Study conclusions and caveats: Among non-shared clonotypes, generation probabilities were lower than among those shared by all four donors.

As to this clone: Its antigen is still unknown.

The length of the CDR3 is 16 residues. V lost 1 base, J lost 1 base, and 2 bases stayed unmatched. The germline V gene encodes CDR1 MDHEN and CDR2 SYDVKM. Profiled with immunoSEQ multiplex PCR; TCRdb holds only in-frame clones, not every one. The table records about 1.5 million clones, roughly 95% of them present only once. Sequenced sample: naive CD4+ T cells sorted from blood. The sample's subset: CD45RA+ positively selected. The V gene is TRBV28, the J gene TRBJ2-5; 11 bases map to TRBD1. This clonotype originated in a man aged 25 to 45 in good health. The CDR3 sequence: CASSLLGQGVQETQYF. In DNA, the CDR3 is TGTGCCAGCAGTTTATTGGGACAGGGGGTCCAAGAGACCCAGTACTTC.